A selection of T cell receptor beta chains follows, all from one sample in a study of graft-versus-host responses after intestinal transplantation. The method was immunoSEQ multiplex PCR; TCRdb's version includes in-frame clones alone and lacks a portion of them. In the table there are 20,000 to 25,000 clones, roughly 87% of which are singletons. Sample: PBMCs, taken roughly 64 days after intestinal transplantation. These receptors originate from a human patient who received an intestinal transplant, so some T cells may come from the graft donor. The CDR3 runs from the conserved cysteine through the conserved F or W. A D gene is named only where the DNA matches it firmly. Expanded clones get a size class; other rows say once, few or many, or leave the size out.

>once|NA|TRBV6-6|TRBJ2-7
TGTGCCAGCAGTTACCTTGGGGACACCGCCTACGAGCAGTACTTC
CASSYLGDTAYEQYF
>NA|NA|TRBV4-2|TRBJ1-1
TGTGCCAGCAGCCCAGGGGTTACTGAAGCTTTCTTT
CASSPGVTEAFF
>NA|NA|TRBV7-2|TRBJ2-7
TGTGCCAGCAGCCAGACCGGGTCCTCCTACGAGCAGTACTTC
CASSQTGSSYEQYF
>NA|NA|TRBV5-6|TRBJ1-4
TGTGCCAGCAGCTTGGTGAGGGCGGCTGAAAAACTGTTTTTT
CASSLVRAAEKLFF
>NA|NA|TRBV11-2|TRBJ2-7
TGTGCCAGCAGCCCCGCAGGGGGGTCCTACGAGCAGTACTTC
CASSPAGGSYEQYF
>few|NA|TRBV7-9|TRBJ2-1
TGTGCCAGCAGCCCTCCGGGGGATAGCTCCTACAATGAGCAGTTCTTC
CASSPPGDSSYNEQFF
>NA|NA|TRBV7-9|TRBJ2-5
TGTGCCAGCATCCCCCTATCTTGGCTCTACCCCCCTCGGAGGGAGACCCAGTACTTC
CASIPLSWLYPPRRETQYF
>NA|NA|TRBV5-8|TRBJ2-3
TGTGCCAGCAGCCTTCGCTTCGGACGAGCGGATGAGGGTAGCACAGATACGCAGTATTTT
CASSLRFGRADEGSTDTQYF
>NA|NA|TRBV5-6|TRBJ1-2
TGTGCCAGCAGCTTGGGCGGACGCTATGGCTACACCTTC
CASSLGGRYGYTF
>NA|NA|TRBV11-3|TRBJ2-7
TGTGCCAGCAGCCCCGGGCCTTCAGAAGGTACCGAGCAGTACTTC
CASSPGPSEGTEQYF
>NA|TRBD1|TRBV5-1|TRBJ2-1
TGCGCCAGCAGCATGCGGACAGGCCGCTCTTCTTACTACAATGAGCAGTTCTTC
CASSMRTGRSSYYNEQFF
>once|NA|TRBV7-8|TRBJ2-7
TGTGCCAGCAGCTTAGCGCGACTATCCTACGAGCAGTACTTC
CASSLARLSYEQYF
>NA|NA|TRBV7-6|TRBJ1-2
TGTGCCAGCAGCTTAGGGGAAGACTATGGCTACACCTTC
CASSLGEDYGYTF
>NA|NA|TRBV19|TRBJ2-7
TGTGCCAGTAGTATAACGGGGGTCGAGCAGTACTTC
CASSITGVEQYF
>NA|NA|TRBV15|TRBJ1-2
TGTGCCACCAGTCCAGAGAGGGGGGCCACAGGGATCCAAGGAGGCTACACCTTC
CATSPERGATGIQGGYTF
>once|TRBD1|TRBV19|TRBJ1-2
TGTGCCAGTAGATCCGGGACAGGGTTTGAGGGCTACACCTTC
CASRSGTGFEGYTF
>NA|NA|TRBV7-9|TRBJ1-2
TGTGCCAGCAGTCAGGGAGATTATGGCTACACCTTC
CASSQGDYGYTF
>NA|NA|TRBV5-4|TRBJ2-7
TGTGCCAGCAGCTTGGGATGGGGCAGCGCGTCGGGGGAGCAGTACTTC
CASSLGWGSASGEQYF
>NA|NA|TRBV5-4|TRBJ2-3
TGTGCCAGCAGCTGGGGACCTGGAACAGATACGCAGTATTTT
CASSWGPGTDTQYF
>NA|NA|TRBV6-1|TRBJ1-4
TGTGCCAGCAGTGAAACGGCGATTGCCACTAATGAAAAACTGTTTTTT
CASSETAIATNEKLFF
>NA|TRBD1|TRBV7-2|TRBJ1-2
TGTGCCAGCAGCCTAACCTGGGGACAGGGGGGCTATGGCTACACCTTC
CASSLTWGQGGYGYTF
>NA|NA|TRBV29-1|TRBJ2-3
TGCAGCTGGGGGCCAGCCGGAGGCACAGATACGCAGTATTTT
CSWGPAGGTDTQYF
>NA|TRBD1|TRBV19|TRBJ2-7
TGTGCCAGTAGTCCCGACGCCGGGACAGGGGGCAGAAACGAGCAGTACTTC
CASSPDAGTGGRNEQYF
>once|NA|TRBV2|TRBJ2-3
TGTGCCAGCAGTGAATACCCCAGCGATACGCAGTATTTT
CASSEYPSDTQYF
>NA|NA|TRBV4-1|TRBJ1-5
TGCGCCAGCAGCCAAGATGGCGGGGTCAGGCCCCAGCATTTT
CASSQDGGVRPQHF
>NA|NA|TRBV21-1|TRBJ2-7
TGTGCCAGCAGCGCCCGGGACAGGACCTCATCCACCTACGAGCAGTACTTC
CASSARDRTSSTYEQYF
>NA|TRBD1|TRBV6-5|TRBJ1-5
TGTGCCAGCAGTCTGACGACAGGGGTTAATCAGCCCCAGCATTTT
CASSLTTGVNQPQHF
>NA|NA|TRBV25-1|TRBJ1-1
TGTGCCAGCATGTTTCAGGGGAACACTGAAGCTTTCTTT
CASMFQGNTEAFF
>NA|NA|TRBV19|TRBJ2-6
TGTGCCAGTAGTATCTTTGCAGATAGCTCTGGGGCCAACGTCCTGACTTTC
CASSIFADSSGANVLTF
>few|TRBD1|TRBV10-2|TRBJ1-2
TGCGCCAGCAGCCTGACAGGGAACTATGGCTACACCTTC
CASSLTGNYGYTF
>NA|NA|TRBV4-3|TRBJ2-3
TGCGCCAGCAGCCATAAACGGGGAGAGTACACAGATACGCAGTATTTT
CASSHKRGEYTDTQYF
>NA|NA|TRBV21-1|TRBJ2-7
TGTGCCAGCAGCAAAGACAGCGCCTCCTACGAGCAGTACTTC
CASSKDSASYEQYF
>NA|NA|TRBV5-5|TRBJ2-5
TGTGCCAGCAGCTGGGGCGGACCGCTAGTTTACCAATACGCGCAGTACTTC
CASSWGGPLVYQYAQYF
>NA|NA|TRBV5-6|TRBJ2-3
TGTGCCAGCAGCTTCTCGGTGGGGAGCACAGATACGCAGTATTTT
CASSFSVGSTDTQYF
>NA|NA|TRBV7-9|TRBJ2-7
TGTGCCAGCAGCTGGGGGAAGACCACCTACGAGCAGTACTTC
CASSWGKTTYEQYF
>NA|NA|TRBV29-1|TRBJ2-7
TGCAGCGTTGAATTGGAGGACTCCTACGAGCAGTACTTC
CSVELEDSYEQYF
>NA|NA|TRBV11-3|TRBJ1-4
TGTGCCAGCAGCTTAGAGCTGGATGAAAAACTGTTTTTT
CASSLELDEKLFF
>NA|TRBD1|TRBV4-3|TRBJ2-7
TGCGCCAGCAGCCAGGACAGGGTAACCTACGAGCAGTACTTC
CASSQDRVTYEQYF
>NA|NA|TRBV6-5|TRBJ2-5
TGTGCCAGCAGCCGAAGGGGGGGAGAGACCCAGTACTTC
CASSRRGGETQYF
>NA|NA|TRBV6-5|TRBJ1-2
TGTGCCAGCAATTCTCCCCCGGGTGGCTACACCTTC
CASNSPPGGYTF
>NA|NA|TRBV4-3|TRBJ2-1
TGCGCCAGCAGCCAAGATACGGGGTGGGAGCAGTTCTTC
CASSQDTGWEQFF
>NA|NA|TRBV4-3|TRBJ2-2
TGCGCCAGCAGCCAAGATAGGGAAAGCACCGGGGAGCTGTTTTTT
CASSQDRESTGELFF
>NA|NA|TRBV7-6|TRBJ2-7
TGTGCCAGCAGCTTAGCAAGGCCACCTACCTACGAGCAGTACTTC
CASSLARPPTYEQYF
>NA|NA|TRBV28|TRBJ1-1
TGTGCCAGCAGTTTCTCAGGGGCGAGGACTGAAGCTTTCTTT
CASSFSGARTEAFF
>once|NA|TRBV30|TRBJ2-5
TGTGCCTGGAGTGCCGTAAGGCCGTACCAAGAGACCCAGTACTTC
CAWSAVRPYQETQYF
>NA|NA|TRBV30|TRBJ2-2
TGTGCCTGGAGAGCCCCAGGGGACACCGGGGAGCTGTTTTTT
CAWRAPGDTGELFF
>NA|TRBD2|TRBV7-2|TRBJ2-4
TGTGCCAGCAGCTTAGGGAGGGGAGGGGTCAAAAACATTCAGTACTTC
CASSLGRGGVKNIQYF
>NA|TRBD2|TRBV12-5|TRBJ2-1
TGTGCTAGTGGTCTGCGACTAGCTACCTACAATGAGCAGTTCTTC
CASGLRLATYNEQFF
>NA|TRBD1|TRBV11-2|TRBJ1-1
TGTGCCAGCAGCTTATGGGACAGAACCCCTCACACTGAAGCTTTCTTT
CASSLWDRTPHTEAFF